This T cell receptor beta chain was captured in a study of blood T cells in healthy people across ages. Findings of the study overall: Estimates based on one million T cells were treated as lower bounds. When set beside aged donors, long-lived donors presented more naive CD4+ cells and higher diversity.

The authors extracted at least 6 micrograms of total RNA per sample. Germline V CDR1 and CDR2: SNHLY, FYNNEI. The CDR3 runs 16 residues. In the case of this clonotype: Its antigen remains unknown.

Through a sample-barcoded 5' primer and a J-beta primer mix, a second PCR was run for roughly 6 to 11 cycles. TCRdb analysed the 5' RACE reads with MiXCR anew, one entry per CDR3 protein. The data contain 1,800,000 or so distinct CDR3 sequences, 30% to 40% of them singletons. The genes are TRBV2 and TRBJ2-4, with a possible D match to TRBD2 (5 bases). The DNA end is a closer match to TRBJ2-7, so the J assignment may be wrong. Sequenced sample: blood. The receptor's source is a human donor in good health. Here the CDR3 reads CASSGVGSGVPYEQYF. The CDR3 coding sequence is TGTGCCAGCAGTGGAGTGGGTTCCGGGGTCCCCTACGAGCAGTACTTC.